Listed here are 6 T cell receptor beta chains from one sample, sequenced in a study of spatial heterogeneity in lung cancer. These TCRs' antigens remain unknown. The time point was: sample taken at primary tumor resection. TCRdb reanalysed the 5' RACE reads using MiXCR and keeps one entry per CDR3 protein. Among about 100,000 distinct CDR3 sequences listed, about 4.4% were seen once. Study-wide points: The number of expanded tumor alpha and beta chains correlated with mutation number.

Sequencing was performed on lung tumor tissue, taken at surgery. The origin of the receptors is a male donor with early-stage non-small cell lung cancer.

This clonotype was counted at least ten times. The rearrangement uses TRBV6-7 and TRBJ2-7; 7 nucleotides match TRBD2. TRBV6-7 is marked as an open reading frame, function uncertain. The V gene end was trimmed by 8 bases and the J gene end by 1 base; junction bases not matched to a gene: 14. The CDR3 runs 16 residues. CDR3 in DNA: TGTGCCAGCCCTCCCGGGAGGATATGGGGATCCTACGAGCAGTACTTC. It yields the protein CASPPGRIWGSYEQYF.

The table lists this clonotype with many counts. The gene calls are TRBV6-6 and TRBJ2-7; 10 bases agree with TRBD2. CDR1 and CDR2 from the germline V gene are MNHNY and SVGAGI (reference sequence). V dropped 4 bases and J dropped 5; count of bases not matched to a gene: 5. This CDR3 contains 14 residues. The CDR3 DNA is TGTGCCAGCAGTTCTACTAGCGGGGTGAACGAGCAGTACTTC. Its protein product is CASSSTSGVNEQYF.

Turning to this clonotype: Because the CDR3 is missing its conserved closing phenylalanine or tryptophan, this is likely a read error. The chain combines TRBV5-1 with TRBJ1-2; 9 bases line up with TRBD1. The CDR3 extends over 14 amino acids. V was pared by 4 bases and J by 8 bases, with 9 bases of the junction left unmatched. CDR1 SGHRS and CDR2 YFSETQ come from the germline V gene. CDR3 sequence (DNA): TGCGCCAGCAGCCCCTCCACAGGGGGCGACGGCTACACCTTA. This gives the protein CASSPSTGGDGYTL.

The sample holds many counts of this clonotype. J is TRBJ2-5 and V is TRBV9; TRBD2 aligns across 12 bases. Unmatched junction bases numbered 1, after V lost 3 bases and J lost 4 bases. The CDR3 sequence is 14 residues long. Germline V gives CDR1 SGDLS, CDR2 YYNGEE. In DNA form, the CDR3 reads TGTGCCAGCAGCGCTAGCGGGAGGGCAGAGACCCAGTACTTC. Protein product: CASSASGRAETQYF.

In its sample, this clonotype was seen many times. The chain recombines TRBV11-2 with TRBJ2-1; the D is unclear. Germline V gene sequence: CDR1 SGHAT, CDR2 FQNNGV. The CDR3 loop spans 14 amino acids. V dropped 0 bases and J dropped 5 bases, with 8 bases sitting between them. The CDR3 here is CASSLDSLDNEQFF. The CDR3 coding sequence is TGTGCCAGCAGCTTAGATAGCCTGGACAATGAGCAGTTCTTC.

Ten or more counts support this clonotype. The CDR3 DNA reads TGTGCCAGCAGTGAAGTAGCGTCAGGGGGCTATGAGCAGTTCTTC. Translation gives CASSEVASGGYEQFF. The V call is TRBV6-1, the J call TRBJ2-1; TRBD1 matches at 8 bases. The CDR3 covers 15 residues. Germline CDR1 and CDR2: MNHNS and SASEGT. The junction had 7 bases not matched to a gene; V was cut back by 1 base and J by 8 bases.